This TCR beta chain was sequenced for a study of blood T cells in healthy people across ages. Each donor's blood draw was roughly 10 milliliters of peripheral blood. Total RNA extracted from each sample amounted to at least 5.5 micrograms. In regard to this clonotype: Its antigen is unidentified.

Primers used in a second PCR of roughly 6 to 12 cycles were a sample-barcoded 5' primer and a J-beta primer mix. TCRdb reanalysed the 5' RACE reads using MiXCR and keeps one entry per CDR3 protein. The sample lists roughly 830,000 distinct CDR3 sequences, around 68% occurring once. Germline CDR1 and CDR2: SGDLS and YYNGEE. The V gene lost 3 bases and the J gene lost 5 bases, with 14 bases spanning the gap. The CDR3 has 15 residues. Study-wide points: Donors of long life had a larger count of naive CD4+ cells and greater diversity than aged donors.

The chain is built from TRBV9 and TRBJ1-4, with D tentatively TRBD1 (6 bases). The clonotype was recovered from a young man in good health. Sequencing input: blood. The CDR3 protein is CASSGPGQENEKLFF. Here the CDR3 DNA reads TGTGCCAGCAGCGGTCCGGGACAAGAAAATGAAAAACTGTTTTTT.